The clone carrying this TCR beta chain was detected a few times. Its antigen remains unidentified. The use of a sample-barcoded 5' primer and a J-beta primer mix characterized a second PCR of roughly 6 to 12 cycles. TCRdb reprocessed the 5' RACE reads via MiXCR and lists one record per CDR3 protein. The data show 500,000 to 600,000 distinct CDR3 sequences, roughly 29% seen once. There were healthy Caucasian individuals from Russia, aged about 6 to 100, serving as donors. For every donor, a draw yielded approximately 9.9 milliliters of peripheral blood. This entry belongs to a study of blood T cells in healthy people across ages. Points from the study as a whole: The fall in TCR beta diversity per million T cells was roughly linear with age. Estimates of diversity drawn from one million T cells were considered underestimates.

This receptor was taken from a woman between 70 and 85 years old in good health. The sample taken for sequencing was blood.

The CDR3 nucleotides are TGTGCCAGCAGCTTTTGGGGACCGGGATCAGATACGCAGTATTTT. This sequence encodes CASSFWGPGSDTQYF. This chain joins TRBV7-2 and TRBJ2-3; D is possibly TRBD1 or TRBD2 (5 bases each). V was shortened by 3 bases and J by 4 bases, with 14 bases between the two germline ends. The CDR3 has 15 amino acids. Germline V gene data show CDR1 as SGHTA and CDR2 as FQGNSA.